This T cell receptor beta chain was sequenced for a study of blood T cell repertoires in COVID-19. Study as a whole: Material from acute and convalescent COVID-19 was sourced from the United States, Italy and Spain. T cells, B-cell-depleted T cells, or PBMCs supplied cDNA or gDNA.

The CDR3 loop spans 12 amino acids. Germline assignment: CDR1 SGHKS and CDR2 YYEKEE (reference sequence). The V gene lost 2 bases and the J gene lost 5 bases, with 7 bases spanning the gap. Original processing notes: From reference gene primer amplification, estimates of nucleated cell counts were derived. The data were produced by immunoSEQ multiplex PCR, yet TCRdb's version contains in-frame clones alone and is incomplete. For V, J and clone size, that table is used; D and trimming come from the DNA. The table records roughly 31,000 clones, 85% to 90% of them present only once. The count of this clone is one.

The chain carries TRBV5-5 and TRBJ1-2; no firm D call. The clonotype was recovered from a human donor with active COVID-19. The donor label of this sample is uncertain. The specimen sequenced was peripheral blood. CDR3 protein: CASSLRGYGYTF. The CDR3 bases are TGTGCCAGCAGCTTACGCGGGTATGGCTACACCTTC.